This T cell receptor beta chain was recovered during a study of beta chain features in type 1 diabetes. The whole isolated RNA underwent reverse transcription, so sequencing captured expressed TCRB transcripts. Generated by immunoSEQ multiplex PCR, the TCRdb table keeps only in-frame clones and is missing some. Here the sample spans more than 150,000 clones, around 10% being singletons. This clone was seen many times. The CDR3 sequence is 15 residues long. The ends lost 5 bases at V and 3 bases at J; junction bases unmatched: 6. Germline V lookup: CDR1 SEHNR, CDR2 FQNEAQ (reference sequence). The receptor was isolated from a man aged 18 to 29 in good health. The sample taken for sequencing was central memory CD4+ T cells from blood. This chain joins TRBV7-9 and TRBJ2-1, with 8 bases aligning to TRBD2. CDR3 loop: CASSPPGGGYNEQFF. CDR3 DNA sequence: TGTGCCAGCAGCCCGCCGGGAGGGGGCTACAATGAGCAGTTCTTC.